This T cell receptor beta chain was observed in a study of post-analysis software for immune sequencing data (dated by TCRdb to 2013 to 2016). With respect to the entire study: The recorded disease courses included relapsing-remitting, secondary progressive and progressive-relapsing multiple sclerosis, and some patients had no subtype annotation. Patient repertoires were compared against roughly 10 previously published healthy control repertoires from donors aged roughly 6 to 27 years. A subset of samples was prepared in parallel using single-end sample barcoding, then pooled and co-amplified after Illumina adapter ligation. What the authors observed across the whole study: The control group was slightly older than the multiple sclerosis patient group. Significantly higher frequencies in patients than in controls were found for about five TRBV segments, including TRBV5-6, TRBV5-1 and TRBV20-1. Normalized Chao1 diversity was significantly lower in multiple sclerosis patients than controls, suggesting substantial peripheral T-cell clonal expansion. When samples were clustered directly using the F measure, samples prepared in the same batch co-clustered strongly, which prompted a batch-effect correction.

As concerns this clonotype: Which antigen it targets is not known. No base quality values were provided; no much bigger clone lies one nucleotide off.

The method behind the library was PCR. For sequencing, an Illumina HiSeq 2500 was employed. To reduce PCR and sequencing biases, unique molecular identifiers were built into the TCR beta cDNA libraries. Every 1 to 10 million input T cells yielded approximately 500,000 cDNA molecules, meaning each molecule approximated one T cell. The patient libraries were prepared and sequenced with the same protocol used for the earlier healthy control dataset. Samples belonging to the same batch were prepared together, multiplexed and sequenced on a shared HiSeq lane. On the study's bioinformatics: MIGEC was used to process the raw barcoded reads, and molecular identifier groups with only a single read were discarded before consensus assembly and CDR3 extraction. Clonotype tables were post-analysed with VDJtools, and diversity was normalized by down-sampling all datasets to the smallest sample size. In repertoire overlap clustering, CDR3 amino acid sequences, but not nucleotide sequences, were matched to correct batch-related cross-sample contamination. The public reads were run again by TCRdb, first through fastp at Q25 and then through MiXCR, and only productive beta chains were kept. Every distinct CDR3 protein forms one entry, paired with its most common genes and DNA. The V and J calls and clone size are TCRdb's, not the authors'. This sample has a few hundred thousand distinct CDR3 sequences in its table, and 30% to 45% of those were observed once. Roughly 13% of the sample comes from the top ten.

Looking up the germline V gene yields CDR1 SGHDN and CDR2 FVKESK. There are 14 amino acids in the CDR3, from cysteine to phenylalanine inclusive. Only CDR3 DNA remains: 42 bases, in frame from the first base. The junction shows trimming of 2 bases on V and 5 bases on J, plus 13 bases between the germline ends. To demonstrate the VDJtools post-analysis software, the study profiled TCR beta repertoires from the peripheral blood of around 13 young patients with multiple sclerosis. The multiple sclerosis patients were children and adolescents between roughly 6 and 17 years of age. The chain joins TRBV14 to TRBJ2-7; TRBD2 is possibly the D segment (5 matching bases). This receptor was identified in a girl between 10 and 17 years old with multiple sclerosis. What was sequenced was blood. The CDR3 has the sequence CASSQIEGLHEQYF. The DNA reads as follows: TGTGCCAGCAGCCAAATAGAGGGCCTTCACGAGCAGTACTTC.